Presented here are 32 T cell receptor beta chains from one specimen sequenced in a study of cytomegalovirus exposure and HLA in healthy donors. Use of 60 Vbeta and 13 Jbeta primers characterized the PCR. TCRdb's copy holds only in-frame clones and misses some; the assay was immunoSEQ multiplex PCR. The sample comprises hundreds of thousands of clones, approximately 82% of which are singletons, and 0.5% to 0.7% rests with the top ten. The specimen sequenced was PBMCs. Receptors were obtained from a woman aged 35 to 49 in good health and CMV-seronegative.

This clone has a handful of counts. The V call is TRBV28, the J call TRBJ2-4, with a tentative D call TRBD1 (5 bases). Trimming removed 4 bases at V and 15 bases at J, with 22 bases between. The CDR3 totals 14 residues. Germline CDR1 MDHEN, CDR2 SYDVKM. The CDR3 here is CASSSRQDQDIWYF. As DNA, the CDR3 is TGTGCCAGCAGTTCAAGGCAGGATCAGGACATTTGGTACTTC. The variable domain in full, completed from reference TRBV28 and TRBJ2-4, reads DVKVTQSSRYLVKRTGEKVFLECVQDMDHENMFWYRQDPGLGLRLIYFSYDVKMKEKGDIPEGYSVSREKKERFSLILESASTNQTSMYLCASSSRQDQDIWYFGAGTRLSVL.

This chain connects TRBV11-2 to TRBJ2-7; the D gene is possibly TRBD1 (6 bases). The CDR3 contains 15 residues. The germline V gene has CDR1 SGHAT and CDR2 FQNNGV. With 0 bases removed from V and 4 bases from J, the gap between germline ends came to 13 bases. This CDR3 reads CASSLDWRTAYEQYF. The DNA for the CDR3 is TGTGCCAGCAGCTTAGATTGGAGGACAGCATACGAGCAGTACTTC. Full variable domain (outside the CDR3, taken from reference TRBV11-2 and TRBJ2-7): EAGVAQSPRYKIIEKRQSVAFWCNPISGHATLYWYQQILGQGPKLLIQFQNNGVVDDSQLPKDRFSAERLKGVDSTLKIQPAKLEDSAVYLCASSLDWRTAYEQYFGPGTRLTVT.

This clone has just one count. The chain carries TRBV6-1 and TRBJ2-1; TRBD1 might be the D (6 bases). Germline loops: CDR1 MNHNS, CDR2 SASEGT. The CDR3 contains 15 residues. Trimming took 3 bases from V and 8 from J, leaving 17 bases between them. The DNA for the CDR3 is TGTGCCAGCAGTGATATGCTGGGCAGGGGCGATGAGCAGTTCTTC. Translated: CASSDMLGRGDEQFF.

The V call is TRBV7-9, the J call TRBJ2-5, with 11 bases matching TRBD2. The CDR3 has 16 amino acids. The V gene's germline CDR1 is SEHNR and CDR2 FQNEAQ (reference sequence). V lost 5 bases to trimming and J lost 5 bases; unmatched junction nucleotides: 10. The CDR3 region is CASSIQLAGAGETQYF. In nucleotides, the CDR3 is TGTGCCAGCAGCATCCAACTAGCGGGGGCCGGGGAGACCCAGTACTTC.

This rearrangement joins TRBV4-2 to TRBJ1-2; 8 bases line up with TRBD1. V shed 2 bases, J shed 4 bases, and the junction held 6 bases outside the gene matches. The CDR3 totals 15 residues. Per the germline V gene, CDR1 is LGHNA and CDR2 is YNFKEQ. This CDR3 is CASSQPGQEAYGYTF. CDR3 bases: TGTGCCAGCAGCCAACCGGGACAGGAGGCCTATGGCTACACCTTC.

The chain has TRBV5-1 and TRBJ2-1; D uncertain. The CDR3 totals 15 residues. Germline V gene data show CDR1 as SGHRS and CDR2 as YFSETQ. The V end lost 1 base, the J end lost 6 bases, and 14 bases lay between the germline ends. The DNA of the CDR3 is TGCGCCAGCAGCTTGAGCGCCCCCGGGTCCAATGAGCAGTTCTTC. This gives the protein CASSLSAPGSNEQFF.

The CDR3 coding sequence is TGTGCCAGCAGCTTAATGTCGGTTGAGGGAGCTTATCAGCCCCAGCATTTT. Translated, it gives CASSLMSVEGAYQPQHF. This sequence joins TRBV7-3 and TRBJ1-5; D ambiguous. Trimming took 1 base from V and 5 from J, leaving 18 bases between them. Looked up from germline, CDR1 is SGHTA and CDR2 is FQGTGA. The CDR3 loop spans 17 amino acids.

The chain is built from TRBV5-4 and TRBJ1-2; 8 bases agree with TRBD1. Unmatched junction bases numbered 3, after V lost 3 bases and J lost 5 bases. The CDR3 is made up of 13 amino acids. CDR1 and CDR2 (germline): SGHNT, YYREEE (reference sequence). CDR3 amino acids: CASSSRQGYGYTF. Here the CDR3 DNA reads TGTGCCAGCAGCTCAAGACAGGGGTATGGCTACACCTTC.

The rearrangement links TRBV7-2 to TRBJ1-1; 7 nucleotides match TRBD1. V shed 5 bases and J 0 bases; nucleotides not matched to a gene: 6. CDR1 SGHTA and CDR2 FQGNSA come from the germline V gene. CDR3 size: 15 residues. The CDR3 DNA reads TGTGCCAGCAGCGAAACAGGGGCCATGAACACTGAAGCTTTCTTT. Translation gives CASSETGAMNTEAFF.

This clone was picked up one time. The chain has TRBV7-6 and TRBJ2-3; maybe TRBD1 (6 bases). CDR3 length: 15 residues. Trimming shortened V by 6 bases and J by 2 bases, and 15 bases separated the two germline ends. Per the germline V gene, CDR1 is SGHVS and CDR2 is FNYEAQ. The CDR3 region has the DNA TGTGCCAGCAGGTTCGGACAGACGCCCACAGATACGCAGTATTTT. It translates to CASRFGQTPTDTQYF.

This sequence joins TRBV5-1 and TRBJ2-3; 10 bases fit TRBD1. The V segment lost 0 bases and the J segment 6 bases; nucleotides outside the gene matches: 7. CDR3 size: 16 residues. Looked up from germline, CDR1 is SGHRS and CDR2 is YFSETQ. CDR3 loop: CASSLAGTGVGDTQYF. The CDR3 coding sequence is TGCGCCAGCAGCTTGGCCGGGACAGGGGTAGGGGATACGCAGTATTTT.

This rearrangement joins TRBV7-9 to TRBJ2-7; 9 bases align to TRBD1. Germline loops: CDR1 SEHNR, CDR2 FQNEAQ (reference sequence). The ends lost 4 bases at V and 5 bases at J; junction bases unmatched: 9. CDR3 length: 15 amino acids. The CDR3 sequence is CASSSPGQGLNEQYF. In DNA form, the CDR3 reads TGTGCCAGCAGCTCACCGGGACAGGGCCTCAACGAGCAGTACTTC.

In its sample, this clone was seen a few times. J is TRBJ1-3 and V is TRBV6-1; no reliable D call. With 8 bases removed from V and 4 bases from J, the gap between germline ends came to 9 bases. This CDR3 is built from 12 residues. Germline CDR1 MNHNS, CDR2 SASEGT. The CDR3 nucleotides are TGTGCCAGCTCTGACAAGGGAAACACCATATATTTT. Its translation: CASSDKGNTIYF.

This chain connects TRBV29-1 to TRBJ2-5, with TRBD2 matching 13 bases. The germline gives CDR1 SQVTM, CDR2 ANQGSEA. CDR3 length equals 15 residues. V lost 5 bases, J lost 11 bases, and 14 bases stayed unmatched. The CDR3 DNA reads TGCAGCGTTATGACTAGCGGGGGGCACCCGGGAGAGCAGTACTTC. It is translated as CSVMTSGGHPGEQYF.

The chain uses TRBV4-3 and TRBJ2-2, with TRBD2 identical over 7 bases. V dropped 4 bases and J dropped 6; count of bases not matched to a gene: 2. Germline assignment: CDR1 LGHNA and CDR2 YSLEER. There are 13 residues in the CDR3. The CDR3 sequence is CASSRGGSGELFF. CDR3 DNA: TGCGCCAGCAGCCGCGGGGGATCCGGGGAGCTGTTTTTT.

This clone was recorded only once. The CDR3 coding sequence is TGTGCCAGCAGCTCCACGACAGGGGGTGAGCAGTACTTC. It yields the protein CASSSTTGGEQYF. This chain links TRBV11-2 with TRBJ2-7; 9 nucleotides line up with TRBD1. V was clipped by 4 bases and J by 7 bases; unmatched bases: 5. Germline V gene lookup returns CDR1 SGHAT and CDR2 FQNNGV. The CDR3 sequence is 13 residues long.

The chain links TRBV5-1 to TRBJ1-2; 9 bases line up with TRBD1. The CDR3 is 16 residues long. Germline V gene data show CDR1 as SGHRS and CDR2 as YFSETQ. The trim removed 3 bases at V and 6 bases at J, leaving 12 bases unmatched. CDR3 nucleotides: TGCGCCAGCAGCTCCGGGACAGGGTCTGGGAATCATGGCTACACCTTC. Protein sequence: CASSSGTGSGNHGYTF.

The CDR3 loop is CASSLDRVQETQYF. The CDR3 DNA reads as TGTGCCAGCAGCCTAGACAGGGTTCAAGAGACCCAGTACTTC. The rearrangement joins TRBV25-1 to TRBJ2-5; 7 nucleotides agree with TRBD1. Germline CDR1 reads MGHDK; CDR2 reads SYGVNS. CDR3 length equals 14 residues. Unmatched junction bases numbered 6, after V lost 6 bases and J lost 2 bases.

The V gene is TRBV9, the J gene TRBJ1-5; TRBD1 matches at 7 bases. The CDR3 totals 15 residues. Germline CDR1 is SGDLS and CDR2 is YYNGEE. V was pared by 0 bases and J by 3 bases, with 3 bases of the junction left unmatched. CDR3 sequence (DNA): TGTGCCAGCAGCGTAGGACAGGGAACCAATCAGCCCCAGCATTTT. It codes for CASSVGQGTNQPQHF.

The chain links TRBV27 to TRBJ1-2; TRBD1 agrees at 8 bases. J lost 2 bases, V lost 7 bases, and 9 bases had no gene match. The germline V gene encodes CDR1 MNHEY and CDR2 SMNVEV (reference sequence). This CDR3 is 15 amino acids long. CDR3 loop: CASTRQGARNYGYTF. The CDR3 DNA is TGTGCCAGCACTCGTCAGGGGGCGCGGAACTATGGCTACACCTTC.

Only one count was recorded for this clone. The J gene is TRBJ2-7, the V gene TRBV4-1; 9 positions match TRBD1. This CDR3 is built from 14 residues. Germline values: CDR1 MGHRA, CDR2 YSYEKL. V lost 4 bases and J lost 6; bases outside the gene matches: 7. The CDR3: CASSPEGQGGEQYF. CDR3 nucleotides: TGCGCCAGCAGCCCTGAGGGACAGGGAGGCGAGCAGTACTTC.

The CDR3 nucleotides are TGCGCCAGCAGCCAAGACGCGACAGGGTATGGGGTCTACACCTTC. Translation gives CASSQDATGYGVYTF. The chain joins TRBV4-3 to TRBJ1-2, with 7 bases aligning to TRBD1. V shed 0 bases and J 10 bases; nucleotides not matched to a gene: 11. The germline CDR1 and CDR2 sequences are LGHNA and YSLEER. The CDR3 covers 15 residues.

The chain is built from TRBV6-1 and TRBJ1-1; tentatively, D is TRBD1 (6 bases). This CDR3 region has 12 residues. V lost 6 bases to trimming and J lost 11 bases, with 16 bases between them. Per germline, CDR1 MNHNS and CDR2 SASEGT. CDR3 amino acids: CASSAGALEAFF. In DNA form, the CDR3 reads TGTGCCAGCAGCGCGGGGGCCCTGGAGGCTTTCTTT.

The genes are TRBV6-5 and TRBJ1-4; TRBD1 matches 9 bases. Germline assignment: CDR1 MNHEY and CDR2 SVGAGI. V shed 6 bases and J 10 bases; nucleotides not matched to a gene: 6. The CDR3 consists of 13 residues. The CDR3 reads CASSPGTGPKLFF. The CDR3 region has the DNA TGTGCCAGCAGCCCCGGGACAGGGCCAAAACTGTTTTTT.

V is TRBV30 and J is TRBJ2-7; D unclear. CDR1 is GTSNPN, CDR2 SVGIG, per germline (reference sequence). The V gene lost 7 bases and the J gene lost 0 bases, with 7 bases spanning the gap. The CDR3 extends over 11 amino acids. The CDR3 region has the DNA TGTGCCTTACATGACTCCTACGAGCAGTACTTC. This codes for CALHDSYEQYF.

The chain recombines TRBV11-2 with TRBJ1-1, with D possibly matching TRBD1 (6 bases). Looked up from germline, CDR1 is SGHAT and CDR2 is FQNNGV. V was clipped by 2 bases and J by 5 bases, with 15 bases between them. The CDR3 totals 15 residues. CDR3: CASSLRVGGPTEAFF. The CDR3 nucleotides read TGTGCCAGCAGCTTAAGGGTCGGGGGGCCAACTGAAGCTTTCTTT. Based on the CDR3 plus reference TRBV11-2 and TRBJ1-1, the full variable domain is EAGVAQSPRYKIIEKRQSVAFWCNPISGHATLYWYQQILGQGPKLLIQFQNNGVVDDSQLPKDRFSAERLKGVDSTLKIQPAKLEDSAVYLCASSLRVGGPTEAFFGQGTRLTVV.

The chain combines TRBV28 with TRBJ1-2; 9 bases are shared with TRBD1. V lost 2 bases and J lost 5; bases outside the gene matches: 6. Germline V lookup: CDR1 MDHEN, CDR2 SYDVKM. The CDR3 extends over 15 amino acids. CDR3: CASSLTPGQGYGYTF. The CDR3 DNA is TGTGCCAGCAGTTTAACGCCGGGACAGGGTTATGGCTACACCTTC.

The J gene is TRBJ2-1, the V gene TRBV4-1, with a possible D match to TRBD2 (6 bases). The CDR3 covers 15 residues. The germline V gene has CDR1 MGHRA and CDR2 YSYEKL. The V end lost 2 bases, the J end lost 8 bases, and 16 bases lay between the germline ends. The CDR3 loop reads CASSQMGLSVDEQFF. CDR3 sequence (DNA): TGCGCCAGCAGCCAAATGGGACTTTCTGTCGATGAGCAGTTCTTC.

This clone was counted a single time. CDR3 residues: CASSLGTGSSYEQYF. CDR3 nucleotide sequence: TGTGCCAGCAGTTTGGGGACAGGCTCTTCCTACGAGCAGTACTTC. The chain has TRBV28 and TRBJ2-7, with 8 positions matching TRBD1. Trimming at V came to 3 bases and at J to 1 base, leaving 5 bases not matched to a gene. The CDR3 loop spans 15 amino acids. Germline-derived CDR1 and CDR2 are MDHEN and SYDVKM.

The chain recombines TRBV7-3 with TRBJ1-1; D is perhaps TRBD1 (5 bases). V was trimmed by 5 bases and J by 2 bases, leaving 18 bases between them. This CDR3 is built from 16 residues. The V gene's germline CDR1 is SGHTA and CDR2 FQGTGA. DNA of the CDR3: TGTGCCAGCAGCCTAAGAGGAGGCGGGACCAACACTGAAGCTTTCTTT. Translated: CASSLRGGGTNTEAFF.

This clone was picked up one time. This chain joins TRBV16 and TRBJ2-4, with 11 bases identical to TRBD2. With V trimmed by 5 bases and J by 5 bases, 14 bases remained unmatched. Germline-derived CDR1 and CDR2 are KGHSY and FQNENV. The CDR3 runs to 18 residues. The CDR3 bases are TGTGCCAGCAGCGGGCCGGGGCTAGCGGGGGGACCCGAAAACATTCAGTACTTC. Encoded protein: CASSGPGLAGGPENIQYF.

The V gene is TRBV9, the J gene TRBJ2-1; 11 positions match TRBD1. CDR3 length: 15 residues. CDR1 and CDR2 from the germline V gene are SGDLS and YYNGEE. After removal of 2 bases from V and 8 bases from J, the junction contained 6 bases not matched to a gene. As DNA, the CDR3 is TGTGCCAGCAGCGTTTCCGGGACAGGGGGTGATGAGCAGTTCTTC. Translating it yields CASSVSGTGGDEQFF.